This record concerns one T cell receptor (beta chain) sequence. No cognate antigen has been identified for it. Base qualities were left out, and no much larger clone turns up one base away. This entry belongs to a study of blood T cell repertoires in COVID-19 (dated by TCRdb to between 2020 and 2021). About the study as a whole: Collaborator samples came from the United States, Italy and Spain and covered acute and convalescent phases of COVID-19. The sample metadata nearly always contained a de-identified subject ID, COVID-19 status, age in years and sex. Deeply sampled blood TCRbeta repertoires from subjects exposed to, actively infected with, or recovered from COVID-19 were included in the dataset. Where HLA class I and class II types were available, the types were taken from metadata supplied by the sample provider, not from assay-based typing. The prospective study material was composed of cDNA or gDNA derived from T cells, B-cell-depleted T cells, or PBMCs. The samples were drawn from two sources: the first 160 participants of the ongoing ImmuneRACE study, and about 1,300 subjects contributed by 6 global collaborators. A freely available public database, intended as a resource for researchers studying the immune response to SARS-CoV-2, is where the repertoires were released. General conclusions and limits of the study: The quantity of clinical and demographic metadata differed by source and by participant and was supplied without curation.

Collaborating institutions collected whole blood in K2EDTA tubes following their own protocols. For TCRbeta analysis, collaborators shipped samples as frozen whole blood, isolated PBMCs, or DNA extracted from either of those sample types. TCRbeta CDR3 regions were amplified from genomic DNA by means of the immunoSEQ Assay, a bias-controlled multiplex PCR. From the authors' description of their analysis: The number of nucleated cells in each sample was estimated by amplification of reference gene primers within the assay. Sequence reads were collapsed and filtered to measure the absolute abundance of every unique TCRbeta CDR3 rearrangement. For each sample, productive Simpson clonality was calculated by taking the square root of Simpson's diversity index across productive rearrangements. TCRdb holds this immuneACCESS table with in-frame rearrangements only. Some clones are missing; in checked studies, unresolved V genes explain under half, and the rest has no known cause. The D gene and trimming were derived from the DNA, and the V and J assignments and clone size from that table. The sample table lists some 230,000 clones, approximately 83% of them with a count of one. The ten largest clones add up to roughly 2.3% of the sample.

The sample comprised peripheral blood. The receptor was isolated from an older woman with acute or convalescent COVID-19.

The CDR3 is CASSYSEVGPTGELFF. The base sequence is TGTGCCAGCAGTTACTCGGAAGTGGGGCCGACCGGGGAGCTGTTTTTT. This sequence uses TRBV6-6 and TRBJ2-2, and TRBD1 may be the D gene, going by 5 matching bases. Reading from cysteine to phenylalanine, the CDR3 counts 16 amino acids. The only DNA kept is the CDR3, 48 bases in frame from the first base. V loses 0 bases, J loses 5 bases, and the germline ends lie 13 bases apart. The germline V gene (reference sequence) yields MNHNY for CDR1 and SVGAGI for CDR2.